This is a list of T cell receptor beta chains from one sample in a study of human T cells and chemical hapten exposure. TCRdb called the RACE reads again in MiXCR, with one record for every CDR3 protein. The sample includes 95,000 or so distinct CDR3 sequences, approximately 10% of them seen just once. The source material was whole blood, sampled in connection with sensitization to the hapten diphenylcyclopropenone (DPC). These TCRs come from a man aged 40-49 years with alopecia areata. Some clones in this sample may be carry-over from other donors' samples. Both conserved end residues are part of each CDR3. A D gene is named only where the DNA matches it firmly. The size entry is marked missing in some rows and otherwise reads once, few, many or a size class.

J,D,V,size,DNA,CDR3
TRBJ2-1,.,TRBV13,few,TGTGCCAGCAGCTTTAGGCCAGGGGATGAGCAGTTCTTC,CASSFRPGDEQFF
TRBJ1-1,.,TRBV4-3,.,TGCGCCAGCAGCCAAGATTACGGGGAAGTGAGGGCTTTCTTT,CASSQDYGEVRAFF
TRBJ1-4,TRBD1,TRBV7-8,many,TGTGCCAGCAGCCTTCGGACAGGGGAGAATGAAAAACTGTTTTTT,CASSLRTGENEKLFF
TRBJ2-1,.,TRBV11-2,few,TGTGCCAGCAGCCTACAGGGTCATGAGCAGTTCTTC,CASSLQGHEQFF
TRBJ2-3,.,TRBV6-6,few,TGTGCCAGCAGTCCCGCTGCAGATACGCAGTATTTT,CASSPAADTQYF
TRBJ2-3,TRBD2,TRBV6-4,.,TGTGCCAGCCCGACTAGCCCCACAGATACGCAGTATTTT,CASPTSPTDTQYF
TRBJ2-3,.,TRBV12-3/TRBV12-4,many,TGTGCCAGCAGTCCAGACAGGGGGCGACTAGCGGGATACACAGATACGCAGTATTTT,CASSPDRGRLAGYTDTQYF
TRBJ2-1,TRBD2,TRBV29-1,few,TGCAGCGTTCAAGGACTAGCGGGAGTTTACGATGAGCAGTTCTTC,CSVQGLAGVYDEQFF
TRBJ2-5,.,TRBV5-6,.,TGTGCCAGCAGCTTGAGAAGACTAGAGACCCAGTACTTC,CASSLRRLETQYF
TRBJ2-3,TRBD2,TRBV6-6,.,TGTGCCAGCAGTTATTCGGGACTAGCGGGGCAGACAGATACGCAGTATTTT,CASSYSGLAGQTDTQYF
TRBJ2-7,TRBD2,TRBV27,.,TGTGCCAGCAGGGGGACTACCCGCTACGAGCAGTACTTC,CASRGTTRYEQYF
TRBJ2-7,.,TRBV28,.,TGTGCCACCCGCCCTAGCCGCTCCTACGAGCAGTACTTC,CATRPSRSYEQYF
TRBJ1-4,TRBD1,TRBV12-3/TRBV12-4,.,TGTGCCAGCAGTTTAGCGCAGGGACAGGGGCCTGAAAAACTGTTTTTT,CASSLAQGQGPEKLFF
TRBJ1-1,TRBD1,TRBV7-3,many,TGTGCCAGCAGCTCCGGGACAGGGGATACTGAAGCTTTCTTT,CASSSGTGDTEAFF
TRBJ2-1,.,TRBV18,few,TGTGCCAGCTCACCCCGGGGTGAGCAGTTCTTC,CASSPRGEQFF
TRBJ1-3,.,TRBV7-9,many,TGTGCCAGCAGCTTAGGTCCTGGAAACACCATATATTTT,CASSLGPGNTIYF
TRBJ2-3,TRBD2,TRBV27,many,TGTGCCAGCAGTAGGGGCGGGGGAGCGGGCGCAGATACGCAGTATTTT,CASSRGGGAGADTQYF
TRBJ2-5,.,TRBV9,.,TGTGCCAGCAGCGCCGACCCGCACAAGACCCAGTACTTC,CASSADPHKTQYF
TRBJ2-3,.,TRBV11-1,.,TGTGCCAGCAGCCCGGCTCGGGGAGAGACAGATACGCAGTATTTT,CASSPARGETDTQYF
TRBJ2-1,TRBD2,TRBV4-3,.,TGCGCCAGCAGCCAAGATCCTAGCGGGAGTTTCCCTGAGCAGTTCTTC,CASSQDPSGSFPEQFF
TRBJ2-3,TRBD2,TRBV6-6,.,TGTGCCAGCAGTTACCCGACTAGCAGCACAGATACGCAGTATTTT,CASSYPTSSTDTQYF
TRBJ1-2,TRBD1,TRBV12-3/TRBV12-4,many,TGTGCCAGCAGTTTACTACAGGGGAACGGCTACACCTTC,CASSLLQGNGYTF
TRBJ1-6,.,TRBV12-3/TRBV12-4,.,TGTGCCAGCAGTTTACCGGGCTCACCCCTCCACTTT,CASSLPGSPLHF
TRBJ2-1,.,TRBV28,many,TGTGCCAGCAGGACCATAGGGGCGCCGTCCTACAATGAGCAGTTCTTC,CASRTIGAPSYNEQFF
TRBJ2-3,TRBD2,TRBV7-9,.,TGTGCCAGCAGCTTAGGGACTAGCGGGGTCCCTAGCACAGATACGCAGTATTTT,CASSLGTSGVPSTDTQYF
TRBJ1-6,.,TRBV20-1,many,TGCAGTGCTACAATCGCACGGGATAATTCACCCCTCCACTTT,CSATIARDNSPLHF
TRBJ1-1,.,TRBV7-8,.,TGTGCCAGCAGCTCATTACGGTTGACTCCGAACACTGAAGCTTTCTTT,CASSSLRLTPNTEAFF
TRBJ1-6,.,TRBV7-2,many,TGTGCCAGCAGCTTAGGGGCTGATTCACCCCTCCACTTT,CASSLGADSPLHF
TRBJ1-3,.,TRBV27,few,TGTGCCAGCGGTCTGAACGTTGGAAACACCATATATTTT,CASGLNVGNTIYF
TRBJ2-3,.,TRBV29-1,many,TGCAGCGTTGCACAGTCCTCTAGCACAGATACGCAGTATTTT,CSVAQSSSTDTQYF
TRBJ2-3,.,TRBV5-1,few,TGCGCCAGCAGCTTCGGGGCCGGGGCAGATACGCAGTATTTT,CASSFGAGADTQYF
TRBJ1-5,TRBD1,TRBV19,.,TGTGCCAGTAGTAGGTCCGCTCAGGGGGCTGGTCAGCCCCAGCATTTT,CASSRSAQGAGQPQHF
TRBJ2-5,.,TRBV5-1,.,TGCGCCAGCAGCTTGAGCGTCGCGGGGGAGACCCAGTACTTC,CASSLSVAGETQYF
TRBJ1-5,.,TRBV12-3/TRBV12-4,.,TGTGCCAGCAGTCGGGGAACCAATCAGCCCCAGCATTTT,CASSRGTNQPQHF
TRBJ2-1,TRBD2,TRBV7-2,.,TGTGCCAGCAGCTTAGCCCGAGCGGGAGGGAACAATGAGCAGTTCTTC,CASSLARAGGNNEQFF
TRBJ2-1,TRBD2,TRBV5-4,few,TGTGCCAGCAGCTTTCCGGGACTACAAAATGAGCAGTTCTTC,CASSFPGLQNEQFF
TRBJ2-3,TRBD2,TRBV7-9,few,TGTGCCAGCAGCTTAGCGGAACTAGCGGGAGAGTTCACAGATACGCAGTATTTT,CASSLAELAGEFTDTQYF
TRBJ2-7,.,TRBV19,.,TGTGCCAGTCAAGGGGTGTACGAGCAGTACTTC,CASQGVYEQYF
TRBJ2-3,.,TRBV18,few,TGTGCCAGCTCACCACGTAAGGGGGTAGCTAGCACAGATACGCAGTATTTT,CASSPRKGVASTDTQYF
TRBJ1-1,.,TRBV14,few,TGTGCCAGCAGCCTCTCAATGAACACTGAAGCTTTCTTT,CASSLSMNTEAFF
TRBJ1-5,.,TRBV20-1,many,TGCAGTGCTAGAGGCAGGGGTCAGGATCAGCCCCAGCATTTT,CSARGRGQDQPQHF
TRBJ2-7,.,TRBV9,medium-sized,TGTGCCAGCAGCGTCCAAGACAGCGACTCCTACGAGCAGTACTTC,CASSVQDSDSYEQYF
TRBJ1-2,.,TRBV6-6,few,TGTGCCAGTGGACACGTCTATGGCTACACCTTC,CASGHVYGYTF
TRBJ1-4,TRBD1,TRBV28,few,TGTGCCAGCAGCCCCTTTAGCGGGACAGGGACTGAAAAACTGTTTTTT,CASSPFSGTGTEKLFF
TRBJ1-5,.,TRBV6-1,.,TGTGCCAGCAGTGAAGTCAGGGATCAGCCCCAGCATTTT,CASSEVRDQPQHF
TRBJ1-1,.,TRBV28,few,TGTGCCAGCAGCGGTTACACTGAAGCTTTCTTT,CASSGYTEAFF
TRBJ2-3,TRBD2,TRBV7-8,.,TGTGCCAGCAGCTTAGCGGTAGCGGGAGAGGCAGATACGCAGTATTTT,CASSLAVAGEADTQYF
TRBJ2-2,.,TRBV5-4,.,TGTGCCAGCAGCACGGGACCGACGAACACCGGGGAGCTGTTTTTT,CASSTGPTNTGELFF
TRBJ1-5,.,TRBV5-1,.,TGCGCCAGCAGCTTGGAGCAATTCGGTCAGCCCCAGCATTTT,CASSLEQFGQPQHF
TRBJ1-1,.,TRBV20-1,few,TGCAGTGCTACCCCTGGGGGCAGGATGACTGAAGCTTTCTTT,CSATPGGRMTEAFF
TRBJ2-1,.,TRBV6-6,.,TGTGCCAGCAGTTTGACGGTGATGGATGAGCAGTTCTTC,CASSLTVMDEQFF
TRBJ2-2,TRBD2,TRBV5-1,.,TGCGCCAGCAGCAAGGGGACTAGCGGGAGTCAGAACACCGGGGAGCTGTTTTTT,CASSKGTSGSQNTGELFF
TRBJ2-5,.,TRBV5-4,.,TGTGCCAGCAGCTTGGTTGGGGGGACGGGTGAAGAGACCCAGTACTTC,CASSLVGGTGEETQYF
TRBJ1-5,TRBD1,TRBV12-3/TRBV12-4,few,TGTGCCAGCAGCCAGGGGGCAGGAAATCAGCCCCAGCATTTT,CASSQGAGNQPQHF
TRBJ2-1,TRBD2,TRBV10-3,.,TGTGCCATCAGCCCGACTAGCGGGAGAATTGAGCAGTTCTTC,CAISPTSGRIEQFF
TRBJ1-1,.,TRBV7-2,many,TGTGCCAGCAGCTTAGTGGTTTTCGGCACAAGTGTAGGGACTCTCTTT,CASSLVVFGTSVGTLF
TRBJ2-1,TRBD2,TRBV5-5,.,TGTGCCAGCAGCTTGTCCGTTACCGGGACTAGCGGGAGGAATGAGCAGTTCTTC,CASSLSVTGTSGRNEQFF
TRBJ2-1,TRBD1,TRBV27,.,TGTGCCAGCAGTTGGGGGGACAGGGGAGAAAATGAGCAGTTCTTC,CASSWGDRGENEQFF
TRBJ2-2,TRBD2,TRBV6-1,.,TGTGCCAGCAGGCTAGCGGGAGGGCGGCGGACCGGGGAGCTGTTTTTT,CASRLAGGRRTGELFF